This TCR beta chain came from a study of cytomegalovirus exposure and HLA in healthy donors. Study observations and caveats: As a later analysis revealed, the rate of TCR association differed by HLA locus, with DRB1 most and HLA-C fewest.

About this clone: Its target is not known.

V dropped 1 base and J dropped 0 bases, with 16 bases sitting between them. This CDR3 region has 18 residues. CDR1 is LNHDA, CDR2 SQIVND, per germline (reference sequence). 60 Vbeta and 13 Jbeta primers were used in PCR. TCRdb's table, derived via immunoSEQ multiplex PCR, lists solely in-frame clones and lacks some. Seen here are 210,000 or so clones, about three quarters observed once, and the top ten hold around 2%. The receptor comes from a man between 18 and 35 years old in good health and CMV-seronegative. The chain combines TRBV19 with TRBJ1-5; unclear D gene. Sequenced input: PBMCs. The CDR3 DNA reads TGTGCCAGTAGTATAGCCCTCCCCGGTCAATTTAGCAATCAGCCCCAGCATTTT. This encodes CASSIALPGQFSNQPQHF.